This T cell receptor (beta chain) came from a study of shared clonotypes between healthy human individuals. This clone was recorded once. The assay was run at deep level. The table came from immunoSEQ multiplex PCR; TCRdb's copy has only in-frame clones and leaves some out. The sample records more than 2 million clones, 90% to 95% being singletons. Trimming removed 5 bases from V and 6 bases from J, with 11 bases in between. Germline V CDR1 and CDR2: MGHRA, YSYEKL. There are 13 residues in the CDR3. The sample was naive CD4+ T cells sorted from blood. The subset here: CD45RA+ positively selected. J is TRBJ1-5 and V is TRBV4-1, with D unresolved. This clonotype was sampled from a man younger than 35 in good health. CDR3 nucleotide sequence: TGCGCCAGCAGCGTCCGGAGGGTTCAGCCCCAGCATTTT. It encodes CASSVRRVQPQHF.